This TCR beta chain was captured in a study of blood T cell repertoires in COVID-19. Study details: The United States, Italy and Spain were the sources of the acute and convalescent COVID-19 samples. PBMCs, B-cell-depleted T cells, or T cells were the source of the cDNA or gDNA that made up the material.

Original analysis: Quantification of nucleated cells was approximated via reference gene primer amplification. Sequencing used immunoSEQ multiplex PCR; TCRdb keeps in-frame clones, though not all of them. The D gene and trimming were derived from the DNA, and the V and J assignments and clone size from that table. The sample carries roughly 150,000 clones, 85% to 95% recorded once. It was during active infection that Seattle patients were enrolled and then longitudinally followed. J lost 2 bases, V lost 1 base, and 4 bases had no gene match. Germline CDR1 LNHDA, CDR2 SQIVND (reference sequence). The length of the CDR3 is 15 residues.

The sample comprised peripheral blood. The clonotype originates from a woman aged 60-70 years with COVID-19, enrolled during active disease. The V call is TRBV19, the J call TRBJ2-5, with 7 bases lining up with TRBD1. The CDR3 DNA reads TGTGCCAGTAGTATAGTACCGGGACAGCAAGAGACCCAGTACTTC. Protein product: CASSIVPGQQETQYF.